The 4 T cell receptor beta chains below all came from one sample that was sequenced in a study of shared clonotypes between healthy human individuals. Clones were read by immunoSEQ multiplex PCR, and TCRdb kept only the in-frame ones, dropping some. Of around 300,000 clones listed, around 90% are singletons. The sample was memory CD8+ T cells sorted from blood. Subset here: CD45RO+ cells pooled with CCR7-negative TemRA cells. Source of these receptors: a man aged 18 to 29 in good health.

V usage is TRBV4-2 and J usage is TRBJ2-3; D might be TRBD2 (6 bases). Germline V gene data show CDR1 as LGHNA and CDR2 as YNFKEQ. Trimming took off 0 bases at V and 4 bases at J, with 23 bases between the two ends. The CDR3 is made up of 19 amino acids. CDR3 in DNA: TGTGCCAGCAGCCAAGAAGAAGGCGGGACTCCGAGGGATGCAGATACGCAGTATTTT. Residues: CASSQEEGGTPRDADTQYF.

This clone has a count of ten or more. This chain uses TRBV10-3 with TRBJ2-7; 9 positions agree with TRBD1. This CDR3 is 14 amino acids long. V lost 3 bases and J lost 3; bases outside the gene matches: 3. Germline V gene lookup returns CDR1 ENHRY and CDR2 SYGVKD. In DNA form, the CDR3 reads TGTGCCATCAGTGAAGGGGGACAGGGCTACGAGCAGTACTTC. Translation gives CAISEGGQGYEQYF.

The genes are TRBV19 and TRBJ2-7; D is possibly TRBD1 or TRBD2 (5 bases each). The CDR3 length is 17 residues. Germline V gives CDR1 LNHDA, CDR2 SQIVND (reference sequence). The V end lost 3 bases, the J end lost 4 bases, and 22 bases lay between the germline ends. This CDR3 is CASSMGPVGSLLYEQYF. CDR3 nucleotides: TGTGCCAGTAGTATGGGACCGGTTGGGTCCCTTTTATACGAGCAGTACTTC.

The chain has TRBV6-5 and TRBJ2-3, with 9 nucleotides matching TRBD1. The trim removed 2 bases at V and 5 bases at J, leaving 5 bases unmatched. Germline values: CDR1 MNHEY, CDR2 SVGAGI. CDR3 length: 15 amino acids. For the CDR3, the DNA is TGTGCCAGCAGTTACCGGACAGGGGCAGGAGATACGCAGTATTTT. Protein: CASSYRTGAGDTQYF.